This T cell receptor (beta chain) is from a study of CD8 T cells in ankylosing spondylitis. The CDR3 sequence is 20 residues long. Germline-derived CDR1 and CDR2 are MNHEY and SVGEGT. The V and J ends lost 0 bases and 6 bases respectively, with 24 bases between them. This clonotype was detected only a few times. Its target is unknown. General study findings and limits: What appeared characteristic of ankylosing spondylitis blood was a TCR beta motif of fewer than ten highly homologous variants. Some of the motif variants had earlier been found in reactive arthritis patients' fluid and blood.

Each CDR3 protein is one row after TCRdb ran MiXCR on the 5' RACE reads. The sample has 200,000 to 300,000 distinct CDR3 sequences, about 24% seen once. The chain has TRBV6-2 or TRBV6-3 and TRBJ1-6, with D possibly being TRBD1 (5 bases). This TCR was recovered from a male donor with ankylosing spondylitis or in good health (not recorded which). Specimen: blood, either unsorted or a sorted T cell fraction (not recorded which). The CDR3 loop reads CASSYSSGLFQGGTNSPLHF. For the CDR3, the DNA is TGTGCCAGCAGTTACTCGTCTGGTTTGTTCCAGGGCGGTACTAATTCACCCCTCCACTTT.